The 18 T cell receptor beta chains below all came from one sample that was sequenced in a study of identical twins. MiXCR, applied by TCRdb to the 5' RACE reads, yields one record per CDR3 protein. This table holds about 530,000 distinct CDR3 sequences, 13% to 15% found once. These records were also assigned to another study, of yellow fever vaccine responses in identical twins.

The sequencing sample was made of CD4+ T cells sorted from blood. These TCRs come from a woman aged 18-35 years in good health.

V and J are TRBV24-1 and TRBJ2-5; 7 nucleotides line up with TRBD2. The CDR3 spans 14 residues. The V gene end was trimmed by 6 bases and the J gene end by 0 bases; junction bases not matched to a gene: 3. Per germline, CDR1 KGHDR and CDR2 SFDVKD. The CDR3 protein is CATSPGGNQETQYF. CDR3 nucleotides: TGTGCCACCAGTCCGGGGGGAAACCAAGAGACCCAGTACTTC.

The chain links TRBV10-1 to TRBJ2-3; D is possibly TRBD1 (5 bases). CDR1 and CDR2 (germline): WNHNN, SYGVQD (reference sequence). Trimming took off 1 base at V and 6 bases at J, with 26 bases between the two ends. The CDR3 extends over 19 amino acids. This CDR3 is CASSEFSVARGTDVDTQYF. CDR3 in DNA: TGCGCCAGCAGTGAGTTCAGCGTGGCAAGGGGCACTGACGTGGATACGCAGTATTTT.

This clonotype was seen only a few times. This CDR3 is CAISDGLNTEAFF. DNA for the CDR3: TGTGCCATCAGTGACGGGTTGAACACTGAAGCTTTCTTT. The chain is built from TRBV10-3 and TRBJ1-1; D uncertain. The CDR3 consists of 13 residues. V was pared by 3 bases and J by 0 bases, with 5 bases between. Germline V lookup: CDR1 ENHRY, CDR2 SYGVKD.

This clonotype was counted a single time. The rearrangement links TRBV21-1 to TRBJ2-7. TRBV21-1 is shown as a pseudogene. The CDR3 extends over 13 amino acids. The CDR3, as DNA: TGTGCCAGCAGCAAAAGGCCAATCCACGAGCAGTACGTC. It yields the protein CASSKRPIHEQYV.

This clonotype occurred a few times. V usage is TRBV29-1 and J usage is TRBJ1-5; D unclear. Trimming removed 4 bases at V and 3 bases at J, with 7 bases between. The V gene's germline CDR1 is SQVTM and CDR2 ANQGSEA. CDR3 length: 12 amino acids. CDR3 nucleotides: TGCAGCGTTGGTGGATTCAATCAGCCCCAGCATTTT. Translated, it gives CSVGGFNQPQHF.

The J gene is TRBJ1-1, the V gene TRBV7-9; 7 positions match TRBD1. Germline-derived CDR1 and CDR2 are SEHNR and FQNEAQ (reference sequence). This CDR3 has 13 residues. The trim removed 5 bases at V and 5 bases at J, leaving 5 bases unmatched. The CDR3 nucleotides are TGTGCCAGCAGCATTCAGGACAGGACTGAAGCTTTCTTT. It is translated as CASSIQDRTEAFF.

The V call is TRBV5-1, the J call TRBJ2-3; tentative D call: TRBD1 (5 bases). The CDR3 runs to 16 residues. CDR1 and CDR2 (germline): SGHRS, YFSETQ. V lost 4 bases, J lost 0 bases, and 15 bases lay in between. The CDR3: CASSRRQLTSTDTQYF. The CDR3, as DNA: TGCGCCAGCAGCAGAAGACAGCTTACTAGCACAGATACGCAGTATTTT.

A few counts support this clonotype. The chain uses TRBV10-3 and TRBJ2-5; D possibly corresponds to TRBD2 (7 bases). CDR1 and CDR2 from the germline V gene are ENHRY and SYGVKD. The germline V and J ends were trimmed by 10 bases and 4 bases, with 16 bases remaining between them. The CDR3 consists of 13 residues. As DNA, the CDR3 is TGTGCCACCTCCGCGGGGGCGGGAGAGACCCAGTACTTC. Its protein is CATSAGAGETQYF.

This clonotype was detected many times. The chain joins TRBV29-1 to TRBJ2-1; 7 bases agree with TRBD1. Trimming cost V 7 bases and J 6 bases; bases outside gene matches: 9. The CDR3 spans 13 residues. Germline V gene lookup returns CDR1 SQVTM and CDR2 ANQGSEA. The CDR3 DNA follows: TGCAGCGCGGACAGGACAAGGGGCAATGAGCAGTTCTTC. Its translation: CSADRTRGNEQFF.

This clonotype was recorded many times. The chain is built from TRBV5-5 and TRBJ2-7; either TRBD1 or TRBD2 may supply D (5 bases each). Trimming left V 3 bases short and J 2 bases short, with 12 bases between. The CDR3 is 14 residues long. CDR1 is SGHKS, CDR2 YYEKEE, per germline (reference sequence). The CDR3: CASSSGRLTYEQYV. CDR3 sequence (DNA): TGTGCCAGCAGCTCGGGACGCCTAACCTACGAGCAGTACGTC.

The chain has TRBV28 and TRBJ2-5; 9 bases are shared with TRBD1. Germline V gene sequence: CDR1 MDHEN, CDR2 SYDVKM. The trim removed 8 bases at V and 5 bases at J, leaving 30 bases unmatched. This CDR3 has 21 residues. As DNA, the CDR3 is TGTGCCAGCGCGGGGCCGCCGGGACAGGGTGCTGAAGCGCACTCACACGAGACCCAGTACTTC. Translated: CASAGPPGQGAEAHSHETQYF.

In its sample, this clonotype was seen a few times. This chain connects TRBV25-1 to TRBJ2-1; perhaps D is TRBD1 or TRBD2 (5 bases each). Germline V CDR1 and CDR2: MGHDK, SYGVNS. CDR3 length equals 16 residues. V lost 1 base and J lost 5, with 15 bases in between. This CDR3 reads CASSEWGGYGDNEQFF. For the CDR3, the DNA is TGTGCCAGCAGTGAATGGGGCGGCTACGGGGACAATGAGCAGTTCTTC.

The chain links TRBV5-6 to TRBJ2-1; D might be TRBD1 (5 bases). The V gene lost 4 bases and the J gene lost 10 bases, with 15 bases spanning the gap. The CDR3 has 13 residues. Germline CDR1 and CDR2: SGHDT and YYEEEE. CDR3 sequence reads: CASSLDDHREQFF. In DNA, the CDR3 is TGTGCCAGCAGCCTGGACGACCACAGGGAGCAGTTCTTC. Full variable domain (outside the CDR3, taken from reference TRBV5-6 and TRBJ2-1): DAGVTQSPTHLIKTRGQQVTLRCSPKSGHDTVSWYQQALGQGPQFIFQYYEEEERQRGNFPDRFSGHQFPNYSSELNVNALLLGDSALYLCASSLDDHREQFFGPGTRLTVL.

This clonotype was observed a few times. CDR3 coding DNA: TGCGCCAGCAGCTTGGGGGGACTAGCGGACTACGAGCAGTACGTC. Translating gives CASSLGGLADYEQYV. J is TRBJ2-7 and V is TRBV5-1; 11 bases fit TRBD2. Germline values: CDR1 SGHRS, CDR2 YFSETQ. Unmatched junction bases numbered 2, after V lost 0 bases and J lost 3 bases. The CDR3 loop spans 15 amino acids.

The chain carries TRBV4-1 and TRBJ1-1; D gene uncertain. CDR3 size: 14 residues. Trimming took 0 bases from V and 6 from J, leaving 11 bases between them. Germline values: CDR1 MGHRA, CDR2 YSYEKL. The CDR3 protein is CASSQDNARPEAFF. The DNA for the CDR3 is TGCGCCAGCAGCCAAGATAACGCCAGACCTGAAGCTTTCTTT.

V is TRBV18 and J is TRBJ2-2, with D unresolved. Germline loops: CDR1 KGHSH, CDR2 LQKENI. The CDR3 extends over 12 amino acids. Trimming cost V 3 bases and J 9 bases, with 8 bases left between them. Here the CDR3 DNA reads TGTGCCAGCTCACCCGGCCAAAGGGAGCTGTTTTTT. Encoded protein: CASSPGQRELFF.

This chain joins TRBV6-5 and TRBJ2-3, with D possibly TRBD2 on 5 matching bases. The CDR3 loop spans 16 amino acids. The V end was cut by 6 bases, the J end by 0 bases, with 16 bases between. CDR1 is MNHEY and CDR2 is SVGAGI in the germline V gene. DNA of the CDR3: TGTGCCAGCAGCTACCTTACGCGGACTAGCACAGATACGCAGTATTTT. Residues: CASSYLTRTSTDTQYF.

This clonotype has just a few counts. The chain couples TRBV12-3 or TRBV12-4 to TRBJ2-7, with D perhaps matching TRBD1 (6 bases). Trimming left V 4 bases short and J 3 bases short, with 10 bases between. CDR3 length: 13 amino acids. CDR3 residues: CASSYRVGYEQYF. As DNA, the CDR3 is TGTGCCAGCAGTTACAGGGTCGGCTACGAGCAGTACTTC.